The 21 T cell receptor beta chains below all came from one sample that was sequenced in a study of cytomegalovirus exposure and HLA in healthy donors. Produced via immunoSEQ multiplex PCR; TCRdb's table is partial and in-frame only. The table has some 160,000 clones, more than 75% seen once. The sample was PBMCs. The source is a man aged 18-30 years in good health and CMV-seronegative.

The gene calls are TRBV6-5 and TRBJ2-7; a weak D match, TRBD2 (6 bases). Per the germline V gene, CDR1 is MNHEY and CDR2 is SVGAGI. V was trimmed by 5 bases and J by 6 bases, leaving 17 bases between them. This CDR3 comprises 14 residues. DNA for the CDR3: TGTGCCAGCAGTGCCCTGGGGGGTCCCTCCGAGCAGTACTTC. Its translation is CASSALGGPSEQYF.

CDR3: CASSRDADTQYF. The CDR3 DNA is TGCGCCAGCAGCAGAGATGCAGATACGCAGTATTTT. The genes are TRBV4-1 and TRBJ2-3; no reliable D call. The V end was cut by 5 bases, the J end by 4 bases, with 7 bases between. The CDR3 extends over 12 amino acids. Germline V CDR1 and CDR2: MGHRA, YSYEKL.

The chain is built from TRBV4-1 and TRBJ1-2; D not certain. The CDR3 covers 13 residues. The V gene's germline CDR1 is MGHRA and CDR2 YSYEKL. Trimming removed 0 bases from V and 2 bases from J, with 4 bases in between. The CDR3 bases are TGCGCCAGCAGCCAAGATCAGAACTATGGCTACACCTTC. This codes for CASSQDQNYGYTF.

The chain recombines TRBV10-2 with TRBJ2-3; 9 bases agree with TRBD2. Looked up from germline, CDR1 is WSHSY and CDR2 is SAAADI. V dropped 3 bases and J dropped 6; count of bases not matched to a gene: 4. This CDR3 comprises 14 residues. The DNA of the CDR3 is TGCGCCAGCAGTGACCTAGCGGGGTTTGATACGCAGTATTTT. Encoded protein: CASSDLAGFDTQYF.

The rearrangement links TRBV27 to TRBJ2-3, with 9 nucleotides matching TRBD2. From germline, CDR1 is MNHEY and CDR2 SMNVEV (reference sequence). V gave up 5 bases and J gave up 6 bases; unmatched junction bases: 15. The CDR3 extends over 17 amino acids. As DNA, the CDR3 is TGTGCCAGCAGTCGCCCGACTAGCGGAATCCGAACGGATACGCAGTATTTT. This gives the protein CASSRPTSGIRTDTQYF.

The chain joins TRBV6-5 to TRBJ2-6; D may be TRBD1 (5 bases). V was shortened by 7 bases and J by 0 bases, with 10 bases between the two germline ends. Looked up from germline, CDR1 is MNHEY and CDR2 is SVGAGI. The length of the CDR3 is 15 residues. The CDR3 loop reads CASTQQGSGANVLTF. Here the CDR3 DNA reads TGTGCCAGCACCCAGCAGGGCTCTGGGGCCAACGTCCTGACTTTC.

The genes are TRBV11-1 and TRBJ2-7, with D tentatively TRBD2 (6 bases). The germline V gene encodes CDR1 SGHAT and CDR2 FQDESV (reference sequence). The CDR3 runs to 13 residues. The V end was cut by 5 bases, the J end by 1 base, with 9 bases between. The CDR3 DNA reads as TGTGCCAGCAGCCATAGCGGATCCTACGAGCAGTACGTC. Protein: CASSHSGSYEQYV.

This chain joins TRBV19 and TRBJ2-1; 10 nucleotides agree with TRBD2. The CDR3 runs 17 residues. Trimming took 0 bases from V and 4 from J; bases not matched to a gene: 6. Germline V gives CDR1 LNHDA, CDR2 SQIVND (reference sequence). The CDR3 sequence is CASSIDSGLAPYNEQFF. The CDR3, as DNA: TGTGCCAGTAGTATAGATTCGGGACTAGCGCCTTACAATGAGCAGTTCTTC.

V is TRBV7-9 and J is TRBJ2-3, with D perhaps matching TRBD2 (6 bases). The CDR3 runs to 13 residues. Deletions cut 2 bases from V and 8 bases from J, with 11 bases between. The germline CDR1 and CDR2 sequences are SEHNR and FQNEAQ (reference sequence). CDR3 DNA sequence: TGTGCCAGCAGCTTACTAGCGTCTGGTACGCAGTATTTT. Encoded protein: CASSLLASGTQYF.

This clone was recorded only once. The chain combines TRBV5-1 with TRBJ2-2; a possible D gene is TRBD1 (6 bases). CDR3 length: 16 residues. The germline V gene has CDR1 SGHRS and CDR2 YFSETQ. V shed 6 bases and J shed 0 bases, with 15 bases lying between them. CDR3 bases: TGCGCCAGCACCAATGAGGGGACACCGAACACCGGGGAGCTGTTTTTT. Its protein product is CASTNEGTPNTGELFF.

The rearrangement uses TRBV5-4 and TRBJ2-5; TRBD2 aligns across 7 bases. The germline CDR1 and CDR2 sequences are SGHNT and YYREEE (reference sequence). Trimming took 0 bases from V and 5 from J; bases not matched to a gene: 4. There are 14 residues in the CDR3. The DNA of the CDR3 is TGTGCCAGCAGCTTGGCGGGGGGTGGCGAGACCCAGTACTTC. The encoded protein is CASSLAGGGETQYF.

V is TRBV28 and J is TRBJ2-3, with TRBD2 identical over 9 bases. With 3 bases clipped from V and 3 bases from J, the junction kept 7 bases outside the gene matches. The CDR3 extends over 16 amino acids. The germline V gene encodes CDR1 MDHEN and CDR2 SYDVKM. The CDR3 nucleotides read TGTGCCAGCAGTTTTGGCCTAGCGGGATCTACAGATACGCAGTATTTT. It codes for CASSFGLAGSTDTQYF.

This clone has a single count. The J gene is TRBJ2-3, the V gene TRBV19; the D gene is possibly TRBD2 (6 bases). CDR3 length: 14 amino acids. Germline-derived CDR1 and CDR2 are LNHDA and SQIVND (reference sequence). Trimming removed 6 bases from V and 3 bases from J, with 13 bases in between. CDR3 amino acids: CASRLFGSTDTQYF. The CDR3 coding sequence is TGTGCCAGTAGACTCTTCGGGAGTACAGATACGCAGTATTTT.

The chain links TRBV7-2 to TRBJ2-3, with D possibly being TRBD2 (5 bases). CDR3 length: 11 amino acids. V gave up 1 base and J gave up 14 bases, with 10 bases separating them. Per the germline V gene, CDR1 is SGHTA and CDR2 is FQGNSA. The CDR3 here is CASSLGGPGYF. DNA for the CDR3: TGTGCCAGCAGCTTAGGCGGGCCTGGGTATTTT.

V gene TRBV28 combines with J gene TRBJ1-1; no clear D. V gave up 5 bases and J gave up 0 bases, with 13 bases separating them. The CDR3 has 15 residues. CDR1 and CDR2 from the germline V gene are MDHEN and SYDVKM. This chain's CDR3 is CASSPPQAMNTEAFF. CDR3 sequence (DNA): TGTGCCAGCAGTCCCCCCCAGGCAATGAACACTGAAGCTTTCTTT.

This rearrangement joins TRBV6-5 to TRBJ2-7; 8 nucleotides agree with TRBD2. The CDR3 extends over 15 amino acids. V was pared by 2 bases and J by 0 bases, with 3 bases of the junction left unmatched. The germline CDR1 and CDR2 sequences are MNHEY and SVGAGI. The CDR3 protein is CASSYQSGSSYEQYF. The CDR3 DNA reads TGTGCCAGCAGTTACCAAAGCGGGAGCTCCTACGAGCAGTACTTC.

V and J are TRBV7-2 and TRBJ1-2; the D gene is possibly TRBD1 (5 bases). This CDR3 has 15 residues. CDR1 and CDR2 (germline): SGHTA, FQGNSA. Trimming shortened V by 5 bases and J by 8 bases, and 21 bases separated the two germline ends. CDR3 in DNA: TGTGCCAGCAGCGGGGACTCGGCCAACTTCGGCGGCTACACCTTC. Its protein is CASSGDSANFGGYTF. The full variable domain, in which reference TRBV7-2 and TRBJ1-2 provide the parts outside the CDR3, is GAGVSQSPSNKVTEKGKDVELRCDPISGHTALYWYRQSLGQGLEFLIYFQGNSAPDKSGLPSDRFSAERTGGSVSTLTIQRTQQEDSAVYLCASSGDSANFGGYTFGSGTRLTVV.

The DNA for the CDR3 is TGTGCCAGCAGCCTGCCGGGACAGGTAACCTACGAGCAGTACTTC. Translating it yields CASSLPGQVTYEQYF. The V call is TRBV4-2, the J call TRBJ2-7; 8 nucleotides match TRBD1. The CDR3 contains 15 residues. Germline assignment: CDR1 LGHNA and CDR2 YNFKEQ. The J segment lost 2 bases and the V segment lost 4 bases, leaving 7 bases of the junction unmatched.

The chain combines TRBV15 with TRBJ1-5; D is unresolved. The CDR3 is 16 residues long. Germline V gives CDR1 LNHNV, CDR2 YYDKDF (reference sequence). Trimming took 1 base from V and 0 from J, leaving 10 bases between them. The CDR3 nucleotides are TGTGCCACCAGCAGAGTCGGGGAGGGTAGCAATCAGCCCCAGCATTTT. Translation gives CATSRVGEGSNQPQHF. Full variable domain (outside the CDR3, taken from reference TRBV15 and TRBJ1-5): DAMVIQNPRYQVTQFGKPVTLSCSQTLNHNVMYWYQQKSSQAPKLLFHYYDKDFNNEADTPDNFQSRRPNTSFCFLDIRSPGLGDTAMYLCATSRVGEGSNQPQHFGDGTRLSIL.

The V call is TRBV7-2, the J call TRBJ2-1, with 13 positions matching TRBD2. Germline CDR1 SGHTA, CDR2 FQGNSA. V shed 5 bases, J shed 12 bases, and the junction held 10 bases outside the gene matches. The CDR3 has 15 amino acids. CDR3 sequence reads: CASSDGLAGVLGQFF. Written as DNA, the CDR3 is TGTGCCAGCAGCGATGGACTAGCGGGAGTTTTAGGGCAGTTCTTC. Filled out from reference TRBV7-2 and TRBJ2-1, the complete variable domain reads GAGVSQSPSNKVTEKGKDVELRCDPISGHTALYWYRQSLGQGLEFLIYFQGNSAPDKSGLPSDRFSAERTGGSVSTLTIQRTQQEDSAVYLCASSDGLAGVLGQFFGPGTRLTVL.

The CDR3 is CASSHGDSESYEQYF. CDR3 coding DNA: TGTGCCAGCAGCCATGGGGACAGCGAGTCCTACGAGCAGTACTTC. This chain links TRBV4-2 with TRBJ2-7, with 7 nucleotides matching TRBD1. V lost 3 bases to trimming and J lost 1 base; unmatched junction nucleotides: 6. Germline V lookup: CDR1 LGHNA, CDR2 YNFKEQ. This CDR3 comprises 15 residues.